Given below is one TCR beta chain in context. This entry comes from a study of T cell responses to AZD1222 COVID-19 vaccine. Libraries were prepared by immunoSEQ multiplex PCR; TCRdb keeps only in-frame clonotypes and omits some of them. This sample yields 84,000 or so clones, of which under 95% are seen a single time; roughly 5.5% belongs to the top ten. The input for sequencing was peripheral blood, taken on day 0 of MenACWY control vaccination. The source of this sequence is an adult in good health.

As DNA, the CDR3 is TGTGCCAGCAGTCCGGGCTACGAGCAGTACTTC. Translating it yields CASSPGYEQYF. This chain links TRBV27 with TRBJ2-7, with no clear D. The CDR3 is 11 amino acids. Germline assignment: CDR1 MNHEY and CDR2 SMNVEV (reference sequence). V lost 5 bases and J 3 bases, leaving 5 bases between the germline ends.